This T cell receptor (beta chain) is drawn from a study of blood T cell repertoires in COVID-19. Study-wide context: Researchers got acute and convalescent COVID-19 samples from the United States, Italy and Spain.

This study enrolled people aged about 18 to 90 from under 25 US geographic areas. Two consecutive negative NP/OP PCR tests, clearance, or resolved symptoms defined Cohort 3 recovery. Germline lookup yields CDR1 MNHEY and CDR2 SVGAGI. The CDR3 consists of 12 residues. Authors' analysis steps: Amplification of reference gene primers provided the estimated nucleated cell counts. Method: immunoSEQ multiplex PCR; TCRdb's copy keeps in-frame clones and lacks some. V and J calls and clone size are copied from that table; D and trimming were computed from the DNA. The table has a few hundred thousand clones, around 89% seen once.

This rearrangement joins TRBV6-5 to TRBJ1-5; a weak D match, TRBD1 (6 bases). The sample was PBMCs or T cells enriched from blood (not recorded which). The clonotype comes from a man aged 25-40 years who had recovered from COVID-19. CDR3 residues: CAEGDANQPQHF. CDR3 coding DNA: TGTGCAGAGGGGGACGCAAATCAGCCCCAGCATTTT.